This record concerns one T cell receptor beta chain sequence. Here immunoSEQ multiplex PCR was the method, and the copy in TCRdb shows in-frame clones only, minus some. The top ten clones hold less than 0.3% of a sample with tens of thousands of clones, roughly 93% of them seen once. This sample is drawn from a study of technical replicates of blood from several donors. The sequence was obtained from a human donor in good health. Sequenced material: T cells isolated from PBMCs.

The CDR3 protein is CASSLDRATGRSGEQFF. CDR3 DNA: TGTGCCAGCAGCTTAGATCGGGCAACAGGGAGATCCGGGGAGCAGTTCTTC. This chain joins TRBV11-2 and TRBJ2-1, with TRBD1 as a possible D gene (6 bases). The germline V and J ends were trimmed by 0 bases and 10 bases, with 22 bases remaining between them. CDR1 and CDR2 from the germline V gene are SGHAT and FQNNGV. The CDR3 runs 17 residues.